A single sample gave rise to the 15 T cell receptor beta chains below, sequenced in a study of OX40 agonist ivuxolimab in advanced cancers. The protocol was immunoSEQ multiplex PCR, while the TCRdb copy is restricted to in-frame clones and leaves out a portion. The profile shows about 83,000 clones, about 85% of them singletons. Sequences were derived from CD4+ or CD8+ T cells sorted from blood, sampled in a trial of the OX40 agonist ivuxolimab. These receptors came from an adult with an advanced solid tumor such as melanoma, head and neck, liver or kidney cancer.

The CDR3 sequence: CASSLVGAFPGELFF. CDR3 sequence (DNA): TGTGCCAGCAGCTTAGTAGGGGCCTTCCCCGGGGAGCTGTTTTTT. The chain recombines TRBV7-3 with TRBJ2-2; maybe TRBD1 (5 bases). The V end lost 2 bases, the J end lost 6 bases, and 13 bases lay between the germline ends. Germline V gene data show CDR1 as SGHTA and CDR2 as FQGTGA. This CDR3 has 15 residues.

This sequence joins TRBV6-1 and TRBJ2-2; no reliable D call. This CDR3 spans 13 amino acids. The V gene's germline CDR1 is MNHNS and CDR2 SASEGT. Trimming removed 3 bases from V and 7 bases from J, with 9 bases in between. The CDR3 sequence is CASSDPPFGELFF. The CDR3 region has the DNA TGTGCCAGCAGTGACCCACCGTTCGGGGAGCTGTTTTTT.

The rearrangement joins TRBV2 to TRBJ2-7; TRBD2 matches 8 bases. Germline V gene data show CDR1 as SNHLY and CDR2 as FYNNEI. The trim removed 5 bases at V and 1 base at J, leaving 7 bases unmatched. This CDR3 comprises 15 residues. The CDR3: CASSPTSGLSYEQYF. DNA for the CDR3: TGTGCCAGCAGTCCTACTAGCGGCCTATCCTACGAGCAGTACTTC.

The rearrangement links TRBV12-2 to TRBJ2-1; the D call of TRBD2 is as the table states it, not checked on the DNA. TRBV12-2 is termed a pseudogene. The CDR3 is 16 residues long. The CDR3 sequence: CASRLAGLAGWNEQFF. CDR3 DNA: TGTGCAAGTCGCTTAGCCGGGCTAGCGGGATGGAATGAGCAGTTCTTC.

This sequence joins TRBV6-6 and TRBJ1-3; no firm D call. CDR1 is MNHNY, CDR2 SVGAGI, per germline (reference sequence). This CDR3 region has 15 residues. The V end was cut by 0 bases, the J end by 0 bases, with 6 bases between. CDR3 region: CASSYSEYSGNTIYF. CDR3 nucleotides: TGTGCCAGCAGTTACTCGGAGTACTCTGGAAACACCATATATTTT.

This clone was observed a handful of times. The J gene is TRBJ1-1, the V gene TRBV14; D perhaps matches TRBD1 (5 bases). Trimming took off 1 base at V and 6 bases at J, with 12 bases between the two ends. The CDR3 sequence is 14 residues long. Germline CDR1 and CDR2: SGHDN and FVKESK. In DNA, the CDR3 is TGTGCCAGCAGCCAAGTGGCAGGGAGATCTGAAGCTTTCTTT. Translated: CASSQVAGRSEAFF.

The chain uses TRBV18 and TRBJ1-2; maybe TRBD1 (6 bases). The germline CDR1 and CDR2 sequences are KGHSH and LQKENI. CDR3 length: 14 amino acids. Trimming cost V 0 bases and J 8 bases, with 13 bases left between them. In DNA, the CDR3 is TGTGCCAGCTCACCACCCCAAGGGGGGGGAGGCTACACCTTC. Protein product: CASSPPQGGGGYTF.

This clone was picked up one time. The chain links TRBV19 to TRBJ2-7; perhaps TRBD1 as D (5 bases). The germline V and J ends were trimmed by 10 bases and 0 bases, with 19 bases remaining between them. This CDR3 spans 15 amino acids. Germline V gene data show CDR1 as LNHDA and CDR2 as SQIVND (reference sequence). In DNA, the CDR3 is TGTGCCACACAGTCCCAGACAGCTTCCTCCTACGAGCAGTACTTC. The encoded protein is CATQSQTASSYEQYF.

The table lists this clone with a count of one. The V and J genes are TRBV7-8 and TRBJ1-6; no firm D call. Germline CDR1 is SGHVS and CDR2 is FQNEAQ. Trimming cost V 1 base and J 0 bases, with 10 bases left between them. The CDR3 consists of 17 residues. This CDR3 is CASSLVPQSSYNSPLHF. CDR3 DNA sequence: TGTGCCAGCAGCTTAGTCCCCCAGAGCTCCTATAATTCACCCCTCCACTTT.

Concerning this clone: A read error may produce the germline difference seen at one junction end. CDR3 region: CASSVDEVFAF. The CDR3 DNA reads as TGTGCCAGCAGCGTAGATGAGGTTTTCGCCTTC. The chain joins TRBV9 to TRBJ1-2; D is unresolved. Germline V gene lookup returns CDR1 SGDLS and CDR2 YYNGEE. The length of the CDR3 is 11 residues.

This clone has more than one count but fewer than ten. The chain recombines TRBV30 with TRBJ2-3; either TRBD1 or TRBD2 may supply D (6 bases each). The CDR3 consists of 13 residues. Trimming stripped 0 bases from V and 4 bases from J, with 8 bases between. Germline lookup yields CDR1 GTSNPN and CDR2 SVGIG (reference sequence). The CDR3 is CAWSVGGADTQYF. The CDR3 region has the DNA TGTGCCTGGAGTGTGGGGGGCGCAGATACGCAGTATTTT.

This clone was recorded once. J is TRBJ1-2 and V is TRBV30; weak D call: TRBD1 (5 bases). V dropped 0 bases and J dropped 4 bases, with 12 bases sitting between them. Looked up from germline, CDR1 is GTSNPN and CDR2 is SVGIG (reference sequence). The CDR3 is 14 amino acids. CDR3 coding DNA: TGTGCCTGGAGTGTGGGGCAGGACTTCTATGGCTACACCTTC. This encodes CAWSVGQDFYGYTF.

This sequence joins TRBV2 and TRBJ1-1; 7 bases agree with TRBD1. Germline CDR1 and CDR2: SNHLY and FYNNEI. The junction had 3 bases not matched to a gene; V was cut back by 7 bases and J by 1 base. The CDR3 totals 13 residues. CDR3 coding DNA: TGTGCCAGCAAAGGGGGCCAGAACACTGAAGCTTTCTTT. Its translation is CASKGGQNTEAFF.

This rearrangement joins TRBV5-1 to TRBJ2-7; 10 bases map to TRBD1. CDR3 length equals 15 residues. Germline CDR1 SGHRS, CDR2 YFSETQ. V lost 4 bases to trimming and J lost 2 bases; unmatched junction nucleotides: 6. The CDR3 DNA reads as TGCGCCAGCAGCCAAACCGGGACAGGGGCCTACGAGCAGTACTTC. Its translation: CASSQTGTGAYEQYF.

This clone was observed once. The chain joins TRBV30 to TRBJ1-1; D might be TRBD1 (5 bases). The length of the CDR3 is 13 residues. Germline values: CDR1 GTSNPN, CDR2 SVGIG (reference sequence). V lost 2 bases and J lost 1, with 8 bases in between. The CDR3 coding sequence is TGTGCCTGGAGTCGGACAAGGAACACTGAAGCTTTCTTT. Translated: CAWSRTRNTEAFF. The full variable domain, completed using reference TRBV30 and TRBJ1-1, is SQTIHQWPATLVQPVGSPLSLECTVEGTSNPNLYWYRQAAGRGLQLLFYSVGIGQISSEVPQNLSASRPQDRQFILSSKKLLLSDSGFYLCAWSRTRNTEAFFGQGTRLTVV.